The 17 T cell receptor beta chains below all came from one sample that was sequenced in a study of shared clonotypes between healthy human individuals. Only in-frame clones appear in the TCRdb table, and some are missing; sequencing was by immunoSEQ multiplex PCR. The sample contains about 2 million clones, around 96% of which appear only once. The naive CD8 fraction comprised CD45RO-negative cells positively selected for CCR7 and excluded terminally differentiated effector memory CD45RA+ cells. Sequenced material: naive CD8+ T cells sorted from blood. The receptors stem from a young man in good health.

V usage is TRBV2 and J usage is TRBJ1-4, with D unclear. This CDR3 region has 14 residues. V lost 3 bases to trimming and J lost 4 bases, with 9 bases between them. The V gene's germline CDR1 is SNHLY and CDR2 FYNNEI. The CDR3 bases are TGTGCCAGCAGTGACCTGGAGAATAATGAAAAACTGTTTTTT. Its translation: CASSDLENNEKLFF.

The chain has TRBV6-5 and TRBJ2-5; D remains ambiguous. CDR1 MNHEY and CDR2 SVGAGI come from the germline V gene. The germline V and J ends were trimmed by 10 bases and 9 bases, with 12 bases remaining between them. The CDR3 is 10 residues long. The CDR3 bases are TGTGCCATATATTCCGCGGCCCAGTACTTC. Translation gives CAIYSAAQYF.

The chain links TRBV5-1 to TRBJ2-7, with a tentative D call TRBD1 (5 bases). The V end was cut by 7 bases, the J end by 3 bases, with 11 bases between. Germline CDR1 SGHRS, CDR2 YFSETQ. The length of the CDR3 is 12 residues. The CDR3 coding sequence is TGCGCCAGCCAGGGTGTCGGCTACGAGCAGTACTTC. Translating gives CASQGVGYEQYF.

The chain joins TRBV19 to TRBJ2-7, with 10 bases identical to TRBD1. The CDR3 length is 15 residues. Germline CDR1 is LNHDA and CDR2 is SQIVND (reference sequence). V gave up 5 bases and J gave up 3 bases; unmatched junction bases: 7. The CDR3 region is CASSDRDRGLYEQYF. Here the CDR3 DNA reads TGTGCCAGTAGTGACCGGGACAGGGGTCTCTACGAGCAGTACTTC.

The chain links TRBV27 to TRBJ2-7; D tentatively fits TRBD1 or TRBD2 (6 bases each). The V end was cut by 8 bases, the J end by 0 bases, with 20 bases between. Germline V gene sequence: CDR1 MNHEY, CDR2 SMNVEV (reference sequence). The CDR3 is made up of 16 amino acids. The CDR3 region has the DNA TGTGCCAGCTCATATTCCCGCGGGGACAACTCCTACGAGCAGTACTTC. Residues: CASSYSRGDNSYEQYF.

The chain carries TRBV21-1 and TRBJ1-1. TRBV21-1 is marked as a pseudogene. The CDR3 contains 13 residues. The CDR3 reads CAQGGRENTEAFF. CDR3 nucleotide sequence: TGTGCCCAGGGAGGCAGGGAAAACACTGAAGCTTTCTTT.

This chain connects TRBV7-9 to TRBJ1-6; TRBD1 matches at 7 bases. CDR1 and CDR2 from the germline V gene are SEHNR and FQNEAQ (reference sequence). The CDR3 loop spans 16 amino acids. With V trimmed by 0 bases and J by 3 bases, 2 bases remained unmatched. CDR3 DNA: TGTGCCAGCAGCTTAGCGGGACAGAGCTATAATTCACCCCTCCACTTT. The encoded protein is CASSLAGQSYNSPLHF.

The chain carries TRBV5-6 and TRBJ1-4; 7 bases line up with TRBD1. V was pared by 2 bases and J by 6 bases, with 4 bases of the junction left unmatched. Germline V gene data show CDR1 as SGHDT and CDR2 as YYEEEE. The CDR3 is made up of 14 amino acids. CDR3 DNA sequence: TGTGCCAGCAGCTTACGGCAGGGGGATGAAAAACTGTTTTTT. Amino acids: CASSLRQGDEKLFF.

V is TRBV27 and J is TRBJ2-2; 9 bases agree with TRBD1. The germline CDR1 and CDR2 sequences are MNHEY and SMNVEV (reference sequence). V was clipped by 7 bases and J by 4 bases; unmatched bases: 13. The CDR3 runs to 17 residues. CDR3 sequence reads: CASTTGTGRPGTGELFF. The CDR3 DNA follows: TGTGCCAGCACCACCGGGACAGGGCGCCCAGGCACCGGGGAGCTGTTTTTT.

The chain carries TRBV4-2 and TRBJ2-3, with 12 bases fitting TRBD2. CDR3 size: 17 residues. Unmatched junction bases numbered 5, after V lost 0 bases and J lost 4 bases. Germline loops: CDR1 LGHNA, CDR2 YNFKEQ. CDR3 loop: CASSQESSGGEADTQYF. CDR3 in DNA: TGTGCCAGCAGCCAAGAGTCTAGCGGGGGGGAAGCAGATACGCAGTATTTT.

The chain uses TRBV6-4 and TRBJ1-2, with D uncertain. From germline, CDR1 is MRHNA and CDR2 SNTAGT. V was pared by 6 bases and J by 0 bases, with 11 bases between. The CDR3 is made up of 14 amino acids. The CDR3 sequence: CASRDPDSNYGYTF. CDR3 DNA sequence: TGTGCCAGCAGGGACCCGGATTCTAACTATGGCTACACCTTC.

J is TRBJ2-7 and V is TRBV7-9, with 14 nucleotides matching TRBD2. Germline CDR1 is SEHNR and CDR2 is FQNEAQ (reference sequence). The CDR3 is 11 amino acids. CDR3 loop: CAGLAGDEQYF. CDR3 sequence (DNA): TGTGCGGGACTAGCGGGGGACGAGCAGTACTTC.

The chain combines TRBV28 with TRBJ2-1; D unclear. The CDR3 loop spans 15 amino acids. CDR1 MDHEN and CDR2 SYDVKM come from the germline V gene. The V gene lost 2 bases and the J gene lost 0 bases, with 8 bases spanning the gap. CDR3 residues: CASSLPPPSYNEQFF. The CDR3 DNA sequence: TGTGCCAGCAGTTTACCCCCACCCTCCTACAATGAGCAGTTCTTC.

The chain combines TRBV9 with TRBJ2-7, with unresolved D. The V gene's germline CDR1 is SGDLS and CDR2 YYNGEE. Trimming pared 0 bases from V and 6 bases from J, leaving 10 bases between. The CDR3 is 13 residues long. The CDR3 DNA reads TGTGCCAGCAGCGTAGGGACGGCGACCGAGCAGTACTTC. Protein product: CASSVGTATEQYF.

On this clone: An end of the junction does not agree with germline; a read error may underlie this. This chain connects TRBV2 to TRBJ2-7; TRBD1 agrees at 7 bases. From germline, CDR1 is SNHLY and CDR2 FYNNEI. The CDR3 has 11 amino acids. CDR3 loop: CASSKGANENF. The CDR3 region has the DNA TGTGCCAGCAGCAAGGGGGCCAATGAGAACTTC.

The V and J genes are TRBV5-8 and TRBJ2-5, with D perhaps being TRBD1 or TRBD2 (5 bases each). Germline assignment: CDR1 SGHTS and CDR2 YDEGEE. V was trimmed by 2 bases and J by 1 base, leaving 12 bases between them. This CDR3 spans 15 amino acids. In DNA, the CDR3 is TGTGCCAGCAGCTTTAGTGTGGGGGTCCAAGAGACCCAGTACTTC. This encodes CASSFSVGVQETQYF.

Concerning this clone itself: Other DNA sequences in this sample translate to the same CDR3. V and J are TRBV27 and TRBJ1-5; D unclear. V lost 3 bases to trimming and J lost 1 base, with 7 bases between them. CDR3 size: 14 residues. Germline CDR1 reads MNHEY; CDR2 reads SMNVEV (reference sequence). CDR3 coding DNA: TGTGCCAGCAGTTTGGGTCACAGCAATCAGCCCCAGCATTTT. Translating it yields CASSLGHSNQPQHF.